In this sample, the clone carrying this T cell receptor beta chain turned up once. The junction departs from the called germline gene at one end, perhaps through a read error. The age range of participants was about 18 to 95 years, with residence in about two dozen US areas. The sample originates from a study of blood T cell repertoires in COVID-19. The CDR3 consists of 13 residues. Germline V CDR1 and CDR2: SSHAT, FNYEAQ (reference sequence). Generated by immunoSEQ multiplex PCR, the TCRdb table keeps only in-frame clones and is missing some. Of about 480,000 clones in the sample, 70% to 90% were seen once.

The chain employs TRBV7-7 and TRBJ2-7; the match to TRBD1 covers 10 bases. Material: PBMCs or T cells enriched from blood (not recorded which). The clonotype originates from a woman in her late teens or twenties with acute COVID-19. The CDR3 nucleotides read TGTGCTAGCAGCCTGGGACAGGGGAACGAGCAGTACTTC. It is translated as CASSLGQGNEQYF.